The 27 T cell receptor beta chains given below trace back to one sample, sequenced in a study of radiotherapy plus CTLA-4 blockade in lung cancer. The table came from immunoSEQ multiplex PCR; TCRdb's copy has only in-frame clones and leaves some out. The profile shows roughly 50,000 clones, roughly three quarters of them singletons. This sample comprised peripheral blood, obtained from a patient treated with radiotherapy plus ipilimumab. The receptors shown here come from a human donor with non-small cell lung cancer who had stable disease on radiotherapy plus ipilimumab.

The chain has TRBV10-2 and TRBJ2-5, with 9 bases fitting TRBD1. The ends lost 2 bases at V and 5 bases at J; junction bases unmatched: 15. Germline assignment: CDR1 WSHSY and CDR2 SAAADI. This CDR3 spans 18 amino acids. This CDR3 reads CASSETPTGQGRLETQYF. Written as DNA, the CDR3 is TGCGCCAGCAGTGAGACCCCAACTGGACAGGGGAGGTTGGAGACCCAGTACTTC.

This clone was seen just once. The chain links TRBV5-1 to TRBJ2-1; no clear D. Per germline, CDR1 SGHRS and CDR2 YFSETQ. Deletions cut 0 bases from V and 10 bases from J, with 11 bases between. The CDR3 is made up of 13 amino acids. The CDR3 DNA sequence: TGCGCCAGCAGCTTGGGCGGTAAGGACGAGCAGTTCTTC. Its translation is CASSLGGKDEQFF. The full variable domain, its missing parts supplied by reference TRBV5-1 and TRBJ2-1, is KAGVTQTPRYLIKTRGQQVTLSCSPISGHRSVSWYQQTPGQGLQFLFEYFSETQRNKGNFPGRFSGRQFSNSRSEMNVSTLELGDSALYLCASSLGGKDEQFFGPGTRLTVL.

The rearrangement links TRBV7-2 to TRBJ1-4; D is undetermined. The ends were cut back, 4 bases at V and 2 bases at J, with 11 bases in the middle. CDR3 length: 15 amino acids. Germline V gives CDR1 SGHTA, CDR2 FQGNSA. The CDR3 DNA reads TGTGCCAGCAGCTCCACGGGGTCTACTAATGAAAAACTGTTTTTT. Amino acid sequence: CASSSTGSTNEKLFF.

The gene calls are TRBV9 and TRBJ1-4; D uncertain. The CDR3 runs 14 residues. Trimming cost V 5 bases and J 3 bases, with 11 bases left between them. Germline loops: CDR1 SGDLS, CDR2 YYNGEE. The CDR3 sequence: CASSLDLANEKLFF. CDR3 bases: TGTGCCAGCAGTTTAGACCTTGCTAATGAAAAACTGTTTTTT.

The CDR3 DNA sequence: TGTGCCATCAAGGACCCACGCGCGAACTATGGCTACACCTTC. Translating it yields CAIKDPRANYGYTF. The V call is TRBV10-3, the J call TRBJ1-2; D is unclear. The CDR3 consists of 14 residues. Trimming stripped 7 bases from V and 2 bases from J, with 14 bases between. Looked up from germline, CDR1 is ENHRY and CDR2 is SYGVKD.

The chain couples TRBV29-1 to TRBJ2-1, with TRBD1 matching over 9 bases. The V segment lost 7 bases and the J segment 11 bases; nucleotides outside the gene matches: 15. This CDR3 is built from 14 residues. Germline V gene sequence: CDR1 SQVTM, CDR2 ANQGSEA. The CDR3 nucleotides are TGCAGCGCCTTACCCGGGACAGGGCACGGGCAGCAGTTCTTC. It is translated as CSALPGTGHGQQFF.

The genes are TRBV9 and TRBJ2-1; tentative D call: TRBD1 (6 bases). The V end was cut by 4 bases, the J end by 8 bases, with 13 bases between. The CDR3 spans 13 residues. Germline CDR1 SGDLS, CDR2 YYNGEE. The CDR3 region has the DNA TGTGCCAGCAGCAAAACAGGGATCGATGAGCAGTTCTTC. Protein sequence: CASSKTGIDEQFF.

The chain carries TRBV13 and TRBJ2-3; TRBD2 aligns across 7 bases. Germline V CDR1 and CDR2: PRHDT, FYEKMQ (reference sequence). The V gene end was trimmed by 8 bases and the J gene end by 3 bases; junction bases not matched to a gene: 8. The CDR3 is made up of 14 amino acids. CDR3 DNA: TGTGCCAGCGTCATGGGAGGGGTAACAGATACGCAGTATTTT. Protein: CASVMGGVTDTQYF. Combining the CDR3 with reference TRBV13 and TRBJ2-3 gives the whole variable domain AAGVIQSPRHLIKEKRETATLKCYPIPRHDTVYWYQQGPGQDPQFLISFYEKMQSDKGSIPDRFSAQQFSDYHSELNMSSLELGDSALYFCASVMGGVTDTQYFGPGTRLTVL.

In the case of this clone: This same CDR3 is encoded by further DNA sequences in the sample. This chain uses TRBV7-3 with TRBJ1-6; TRBD1 agrees at 8 bases. The CDR3 runs to 14 residues. Germline CDR1 reads SGHTA; CDR2 reads FQGTGA. V lost 6 bases, J lost 10 bases, and 8 bases stayed unmatched. This CDR3 is CASSPGQEKSPLHF. CDR3 DNA: TGTGCCAGCAGTCCGGGACAGGAGAAATCACCCCTCCACTTT.

This sequence joins TRBV30 and TRBJ1-2; TRBD1 matches 8 bases. V lost 0 bases, J lost 7 bases, and 10 bases stayed unmatched. The CDR3 extends over 15 amino acids. In germline, CDR1 is GTSNPN, CDR2 SVGIG (reference sequence). The CDR3 nucleotides are TGTGCCTGGAGTGTCTTGCCAGGGGGCGCTTCTGGCTACACCTTC. It encodes CAWSVLPGGASGYTF.

The rearrangement uses TRBV6-5 and TRBJ1-2; 10 bases align to TRBD1. V lost 4 bases, J lost 8 bases, and 7 bases stayed unmatched. The V gene's germline CDR1 is MNHEY and CDR2 SVGAGI. CDR3 length: 14 residues. The CDR3, as DNA: TGTGCCAGCAGTTTACACGGACAGGGGGGCGGCTACACCTTC. Residues: CASSLHGQGGGYTF.

The chain is built from TRBV10-3 and TRBJ1-1, with a possible D match to TRBD1 (5 bases). The V end lost 6 bases, the J end lost 3 bases, and 17 bases lay between the germline ends. In germline, CDR1 is ENHRY, CDR2 SYGVKD. The CDR3 has 15 amino acids. Here the CDR3 DNA reads TGTGCCATCAGACCGGGACGGTGGGGGGACACTGAAGCTTTCTTT. As protein: CAIRPGRWGDTEAFF.

This clone was detected only a few times. This sequence joins TRBV5-1 and TRBJ2-7; possibly TRBD1 or TRBD2 for D (5 bases each). The CDR3 extends over 14 amino acids. The V and J ends lost 4 bases and 2 bases respectively, with 13 bases between them. The germline V gene has CDR1 SGHRS and CDR2 YFSETQ. In nucleotides, the CDR3 is TGCGCCAGCAGCAAGGACGGGGCCACCTACGAGCAGTACTTC. It encodes CASSKDGATYEQYF.

On this clone: One end of the junction does not line up with germline, which may come from a read error. The sample has other DNA sequences that encode this CDR3 too. This chain uses TRBV30 with TRBJ1-5, with D maybe TRBD1 (6 bases). The CDR3 spans 15 residues. Germline values: CDR1 GTSNPN, CDR2 SVGIG (reference sequence). CDR3 region: CAWSVRGRGNQPQHF. The CDR3 region has the DNA TGTGCCTGGAGTGTACGGGGCAGGGGTAATCAGCCCCAGCACTTT.

V gene TRBV29-1 combines with J gene TRBJ1-1; weak D call: TRBD1 (6 bases). Germline CDR1 SQVTM, CDR2 ANQGSEA. V lost 2 bases and J 6 bases, leaving 16 bases between the germline ends. CDR3 length: 14 residues. Here the CDR3 DNA reads TGCAGCGTTGAAAGCGTAACAGGGTACTCTGAAGCTTTCTTT. It encodes CSVESVTGYSEAFF.

The CDR3 is CASRQRDYEQYF. CDR3 coding DNA: TGTGCCAGCAGGCAGCGAGACTACGAGCAGTACTTC. The chain recombines TRBV2 with TRBJ2-7; D unresolved. Germline CDR1 reads SNHLY; CDR2 reads FYNNEI. Between the trimmed V and J ends, which lost 6 bases and 3 bases, there was a span of 9 bases. The CDR3 spans 12 residues.

The chain employs TRBV6-5 and TRBJ1-4; 7 positions match TRBD1. CDR1 MNHEY and CDR2 SVGAGI come from the germline V gene. After removal of 8 bases from V and 10 bases from J, the junction contained 7 bases not matched to a gene. This CDR3 comprises 12 residues. The CDR3 loop reads CASGPQGGKLFF. Here the CDR3 DNA reads TGTGCCAGCGGCCCGCAGGGGGGAAAACTGTTTTTT.

V gene TRBV18 combines with J gene TRBJ1-1; 7 bases are shared with TRBD1. Germline trimming cut 6 bases from V and 8 bases from J; bases unmatched to any gene: 9. The CDR3 is 13 amino acids. Germline CDR1 is KGHSH and CDR2 is LQKENI. The DNA of the CDR3 is TGTGCCAGCTCCTTTGGAGACAGGGAAGAAGCTTTCTTT. Translation: CASSFGDREEAFF.

This chain joins TRBV5-6 and TRBJ2-1, with D perhaps TRBD1 or TRBD2 (6 bases each). V was pared by 5 bases and J by 4 bases, with 16 bases between. CDR3 length: 15 amino acids. From germline, CDR1 is SGHDT and CDR2 YYEEEE. DNA of the CDR3: TGTGCCAGCAGTCCAACAGGAGGGGGTTACAATGAGCAGTTCTTC. Translating it yields CASSPTGGGYNEQFF.

The chain joins TRBV13 to TRBJ1-6; TRBD1 is a possible D gene (6 bases). Trimming took 0 bases from V and 7 from J, leaving 16 bases between them. There are 17 residues in the CDR3. Germline lookup yields CDR1 PRHDT and CDR2 FYEKMQ (reference sequence). CDR3 region: CASSLGLVGAGNSPLHF. CDR3 bases: TGTGCCAGCAGCTTAGGACTGGTGGGGGCTGGAAATTCACCCCTCCACTTT.

The rearrangement uses TRBV6-5 and TRBJ1-2; D gene ambiguous. Trimming removed 2 bases from V and 3 bases from J, with 10 bases in between. The germline CDR1 and CDR2 sequences are MNHEY and SVGAGI. This CDR3 contains 14 residues. Here the CDR3 reads CASSYGSRYYGYTF. Here the CDR3 DNA reads TGTGCCAGCAGTTACGGGTCAAGATACTATGGCTACACCTTC.

The chain employs TRBV2 and TRBJ1-2; maybe TRBD1 (5 bases). The CDR3 length is 12 residues. Trimming cost V 5 bases and J 7 bases, with 11 bases left between them. The germline CDR1 and CDR2 sequences are SNHLY and FYNNEI. This CDR3 reads CASSIYGGGYTF. The CDR3 nucleotides are TGTGCCAGCAGTATATATGGGGGTGGCTACACCTTC.

V usage is TRBV6-1 and J usage is TRBJ1-3, with D tentatively TRBD1 (5 bases). The V end lost 2 bases, the J end lost 0 bases, and 11 bases lay between the germline ends. CDR3 length: 16 amino acids. CDR1 is MNHNS, CDR2 SASEGT, per germline. The CDR3 DNA reads as TGTGCCAGCAGTGAAAGCGGGGGTACCTCTGGAAACACCATATATTTT. Amino acids: CASSESGGTSGNTIYF.

The V gene is TRBV27, the J gene TRBJ2-5; TRBD2 is a possible D gene (6 bases). Trimming removed 4 bases at V and 1 base at J, with 13 bases between. Germline loops: CDR1 MNHEY, CDR2 SMNVEV (reference sequence). The CDR3 consists of 15 residues. The CDR3: CASSSPGGSQETQYF. In nucleotides, the CDR3 is TGTGCCAGCAGTTCCCCCGGGGGAAGCCAAGAGACCCAGTACTTC.

The chain carries TRBV5-1 and TRBJ2-3, with D hard to call. Trimming took off 6 bases at V and 4 bases at J, with 12 bases between the two ends. Germline values: CDR1 SGHRS, CDR2 YFSETQ. This CDR3 has 13 residues. CDR3 coding DNA: TGCGCCAGCACCCTTGCCCGGGCAGATACGCAGTATTTT. The encoded protein is CASTLARADTQYF. The entire variable domain, with the rest obtained from reference TRBV5-1 and TRBJ2-3, is as follows: KAGVTQTPRYLIKTRGQQVTLSCSPISGHRSVSWYQQTPGQGLQFLFEYFSETQRNKGNFPGRFSGRQFSNSRSEMNVSTLELGDSALYLCASTLARADTQYFGPGTRLTVL.

V is TRBV7-8 and J is TRBJ1-2; 9 bases match TRBD1. Germline V CDR1 and CDR2: SGHVS, FQNEAQ. V gave up 5 bases and J gave up 5 bases; unmatched junction bases: 15. CDR3 length: 17 amino acids. This CDR3 reads CASSQYGMTGGTYGYTF. CDR3 nucleotides: TGTGCCAGCAGCCAGTATGGAATGACAGGGGGGACTTATGGCTACACCTTC.

The V gene is TRBV27, the J gene TRBJ1-1; D is undetermined. The CDR3 loop spans 12 amino acids. The germline V gene encodes CDR1 MNHEY and CDR2 SMNVEV (reference sequence). With 4 bases removed from V and 5 bases from J, the gap between germline ends came to 8 bases. The CDR3 loop reads CASSSVGTEAFF. The CDR3 region has the DNA TGTGCCAGCAGTTCCGTAGGAACTGAAGCTTTCTTT.